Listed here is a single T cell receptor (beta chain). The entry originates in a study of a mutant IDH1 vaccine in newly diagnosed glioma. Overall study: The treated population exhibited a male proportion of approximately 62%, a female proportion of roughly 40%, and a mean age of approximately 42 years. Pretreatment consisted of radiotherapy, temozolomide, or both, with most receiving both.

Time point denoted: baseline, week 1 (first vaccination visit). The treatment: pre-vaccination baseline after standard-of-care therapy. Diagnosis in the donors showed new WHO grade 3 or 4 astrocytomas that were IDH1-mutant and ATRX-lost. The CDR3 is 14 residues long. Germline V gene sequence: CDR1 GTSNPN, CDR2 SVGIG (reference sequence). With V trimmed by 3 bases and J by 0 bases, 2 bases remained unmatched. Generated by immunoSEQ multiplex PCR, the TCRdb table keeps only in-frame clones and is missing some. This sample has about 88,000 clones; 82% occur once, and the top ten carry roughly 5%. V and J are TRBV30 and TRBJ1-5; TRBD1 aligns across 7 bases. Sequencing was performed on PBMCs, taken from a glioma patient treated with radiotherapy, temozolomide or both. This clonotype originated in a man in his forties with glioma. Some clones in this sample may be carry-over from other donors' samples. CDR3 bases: TGTGCCTGGAGGCAGGGGGGTAGCAATCAGCCCCAGCATTTT. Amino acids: CAWRQGGSNQPQHF.